This T cell receptor (beta chain) emerged from a study of T cell changes during pregnancy in multiple sclerosis. Sequenced by immunoSEQ multiplex PCR; TCRdb stores in-frame clones only, minus some. The table includes approximately 99,000 clones, approximately 94% detected once. The V and J ends lost 6 bases and 4 bases respectively, with 16 bases between them. This CDR3 is 14 amino acids long. CDR1 and CDR2 (germline): MNHEY, SMNVEV (reference sequence). The source was peripheral blood, collected after pregnancy. The TCR originated in a female donor with multiple sclerosis, enrolled in a pregnancy study. The chain couples TRBV27 to TRBJ2-7; D might be TRBD1 or TRBD2, each matching 6 bases. CDR3 in amino acids: CASSLQGGGYEQYF. In DNA, the CDR3 is TGTGCCAGCAGCTTACAGGGAGGAGGGTACGAGCAGTACTTC.